These 4 T cell receptor beta chains share one sample of origin, sequenced in a study of T-cell memory formation after mild COVID-19. A single record per CDR3 protein comes from TCRdb applying MiXCR to the 5' RACE reads. This repertoire shows approximately 580,000 distinct CDR3 sequences, roughly 22% found once; its top ten account for approximately 12%. The sample was PBMCs or a T cell subset sorted from them (not recorded which). All receptors derive from an adult woman who had mild COVID-19 (a few samples of this study predate the infection). Cell type and time point are not known.

As DNA, the CDR3 is TGCAGTGCCCCCCCGGGACTAGCGGGAGGGAGCTCCTACAATGAGCAGTTCTTC. It specifies CSAPPGLAGGSSYNEQFF. The chain has TRBV20-1 and TRBJ2-1; 16 bases fit TRBD2. The CDR3 spans 18 residues. Germline assignment: CDR1 DFQATT and CDR2 SNEGSKA (reference sequence). Trimming cost V 6 bases and J 0 bases; bases outside gene matches: 8.

The gene calls are TRBV7-9 and TRBJ2-5, with D perhaps TRBD2 (6 bases). The CDR3 spans 15 residues. Trimming stripped 3 bases from V and 1 base from J, with 12 bases between. CDR1 SEHNR and CDR2 FQNEAQ come from the germline V gene (reference sequence). As DNA, the CDR3 is TGTGCCAGCAGCTTTATAGGGAGGCTCCAAGAGACCCAGTACTTC. Amino acids: CASSFIGRLQETQYF.

The sample holds a few counts of this clonotype. This rearrangement joins TRBV5-1 to TRBJ2-7; D might be TRBD1 or TRBD2, each matching 6 bases. Trimming stripped 3 bases from V and 3 bases from J, with 22 bases between. The germline V gene encodes CDR1 SGHRS and CDR2 YFSETQ. This CDR3 has 17 amino acids. The CDR3 loop reads CASSSTAGTQGGYEQYF. DNA of the CDR3: TGCGCCAGCAGCTCGACAGCCGGGACTCAAGGGGGCTACGAGCAGTACTTC. The whole variable domain, filled in from reference TRBV5-1 and TRBJ2-7, reads KAGVTQTPRYLIKTRGQQVTLSCSPISGHRSVSWYQQTPGQGLQFLFEYFSETQRNKGNFPGRFSGRQFSNSRSEMNVSTLELGDSALYLCASSSTAGTQGGYEQYFGPGTRLTVT.

This rearrangement joins TRBV20-1 to TRBJ1-3; no definite D call. The CDR3 length is 13 residues. Germline loops: CDR1 DFQATT, CDR2 SNEGSKA (reference sequence). Trimming stripped 4 bases from V and 1 base from J, with 8 bases between. CDR3 amino acids: CSANMESGNTIYF. As DNA, the CDR3 is TGCAGTGCTAACATGGAGTCTGGAAACACCATATATTTT.